A selection of T cell receptor beta chains follows, all from one sample in a study of response to subunit inactivated influenza vaccine. TCRdb independently ran MiXCR on the RT-PCR reads; one entry per CDR3 protein. The sample yields approximately 530,000 distinct CDR3 sequences, approximately 13% seen once. The sample was PBMCs from blood, taken 45 days after vaccination. The receptors originated from a man over 45 who received an inactivated influenza vaccine. Each CDR3 is given with its conserved first and last residue. The order of the fields is CDR3 protein, CDR3 DNA, clone size, V gene, J gene, D gene. A D gene is named only where the DNA matches it firmly. Clone sizes are given selectively: once, few, many, or a class where the clone is expanded.

CASSLDLGFSYNEQFF	TGTGCCAGCAGCTTAGATCTCGGGTTCTCCTACAATGAGCAGTTCTTC	few	TRBV11-2	TRBJ2-1	NA
CASGLGQVGDTQYF	TGTGCTAGTGGTTTGGGACAGGTCGGCGATACGCAGTATTTT	few	TRBV12-5	TRBJ2-3	NA
CSVVPLETQYF	TGCAGCGTTGTACCGTTGGAGACCCAGTACTTC	NA	TRBV29-1	TRBJ2-5	NA
CASSVGQGGLTLHF	TGTGCCAGCAGCGTAGGGCAAGGCGGGCTGACCCTCCACTTT	few	TRBV9	TRBJ1-6	NA
CASSQDWASSTGLLQETQYF	TGTGCCAGCAGCCAAGATTGGGCAAGTAGCACGGGGCTCCTCCAAGAGACCCAGTACTTC	NA	TRBV4-2	TRBJ2-5	NA
CSALRGAGVADTQYF	TGCAGTGCGCTACGGGGAGCCGGGGTTGCAGATACGCAGTATTTT	few	TRBV20-1	TRBJ2-3	NA
CASSRPGLQETQYF	TGTGCCAGCAGTCGTCCAGGGCTCCAAGAGACCCAGTACTTC	many	TRBV6-1	TRBJ2-5	NA
CASSLWGAGGYTF	TGTGCCAGCAGTTTATGGGGTGCCGGAGGCTACACCTTC	NA	TRBV12-3/TRBV12-4	TRBJ1-2	NA
CASSMRQGGSGELFF	TGTGCCAGCAGTATGAGACAGGGGGGAAGCGGGGAGCTGTTTTTT	few	TRBV12-3/TRBV12-4	TRBJ2-2	TRBD1
CASSSTAYNSPLHF	TGTGCCAGCAGCTCGACAGCATATAATTCACCCCTCCACTTT	NA	TRBV7-2	TRBJ1-6	NA
CSASLRGGYEQYF	TGCAGCGCTTCCTTGCGAGGGGGCTACGAGCAGTACTTC	NA	TRBV29-1	TRBJ2-7	NA
CSVEEVGTNTQYF	TGCAGCGTCGAGGAAGTGGGTACAAATACGCAGTATTTT	few	TRBV29-1	TRBJ2-3	NA
CASSLAGRAETQYF	TGCGCCAGCAGCTTGGCTGGCAGGGCGGAGACCCAGTACTTC	few	TRBV5-1	TRBJ2-5	NA
CATSVYSGELFF	TGTGCCACCAGCGTATACTCCGGGGAGCTGTTTTTT	NA	TRBV15	TRBJ2-2	NA
CASSPPGVAYEQYF	TGTGCCAGCAGCCCGCCCGGGGTCGCCTACGAGCAGTACTTC	few	TRBV7-2	TRBJ2-7	NA
CATSRTASTDTQYF	TGTGCCACCAGCCGCACAGCGAGCACAGATACGCAGTATTTT	NA	TRBV15	TRBJ2-3	NA
CSARDPYGEAFF	TGCAGTGCTAGAGATCCGTACGGCGAAGCTTTCTTT	NA	TRBV20-1	TRBJ1-1	NA
CASSTLAGGATGTGELFF	TGTGCCAGCAGTACCCTAGCGGGGGGCGCCACGGGCACCGGGGAGCTGTTTTTT	many	TRBV6-1	TRBJ2-2	TRBD2
CSASRQGGTNEKLFF	TGCAGTGCTAGTAGACAGGGAGGGACTAATGAAAAACTGTTTTTT	NA	TRBV20-1	TRBJ1-4	TRBD1
CSAGDTLQETQYF	TGCAGTGCCGGGGACACCCTACAAGAGACCCAGTACTTC	NA	TRBV20-1	TRBJ2-5	NA
CSTRDLGWGSQETQYF	TGCAGTACTAGAGACCTGGGTTGGGGGTCCCAAGAGACCCAGTACTTC	NA	TRBV20-1	TRBJ2-5	NA
CASSLLNRAQETQYF	TGTGCCAGCAGCTTGCTCAACAGGGCCCAAGAGACCCAGTACTTC	NA	TRBV7-9	TRBJ2-5	NA
CASSLVSGKGSNEQFF	TGCGCCAGCAGCTTGGTGAGCGGGAAGGGCTCGAATGAGCAGTTCTTC	many	TRBV5-1	TRBJ2-1	TRBD2
CATSDGQGWKTQYF	TGTGCCACCAGTGACGGACAGGGGTGGAAGACCCAGTACTTC	NA	TRBV24-1	TRBJ2-5	TRBD1
CSASVQAGYFTDTQYF	TGCAGTGCTAGTGTGCAAGCGGGGTACTTCACAGATACGCAGTATTTT	few	TRBV20-1	TRBJ2-3	TRBD2
CASSLDRALSEKLFF	TGTGCCAGCAGCTTAGACCGGGCGCTGAGTGAAAAACTGTTTTTT	NA	TRBV7-8	TRBJ1-4	NA
CATSDISGIGADTQYF	TGTGCCACCAGTGACATTAGCGGGATAGGAGCAGATACGCAGTATTTT	NA	TRBV24-1	TRBJ2-3	TRBD2
CSARDVGTSGRSYEQYF	TGCAGTGCTAGAGATGTAGGGACTAGCGGGAGGTCCTACGAGCAGTACTTC	NA	TRBV20-1	TRBJ2-7	TRBD2
CASRTGTLSGNTIYF	TGTGCCAGCAGGACGGGCACCCTCTCTGGAAACACCATATATTTT	NA	TRBV28	TRBJ1-3	NA
CASSWTGAEAFF	TGTGCCAGCAGCTGGACAGGGGCTGAAGCTTTCTTT	few	TRBV7-9	TRBJ1-1	TRBD1
CSVVGSGKPSYEQYF	TGCAGCGTTGTCGGTAGCGGCAAACCGTCCTACGAGCAGTACTTC	many	TRBV29-1	TRBJ2-7	NA
CASSFPSGSGYNEQFF	TGTGCCAGCAGTTTTCCTAGCGGGAGTGGATACAATGAGCAGTTCTTC	few	TRBV6-2/TRBV6-3	TRBJ2-1	TRBD2
CASSVYRVNEQFF	TGTGCCAGCAGCGTATACAGGGTCAACGAGCAGTTCTTC	NA	TRBV7-2	TRBJ2-1	NA
CSVEEELDLETQYF	TGCAGCGTTGAAGAGGAGCTAGATCTGGAGACCCAGTACTTC	NA	TRBV29-1	TRBJ2-5	NA
CASSLMGTAQETQYF	TGTGCCAGCAGTTTAATGGGGACAGCCCAAGAGACCCAGTACTTC	NA	TRBV12-3/TRBV12-4	TRBJ2-5	TRBD1
CASSLATGQGQNIQYF	TGCGCCAGCAGCCTGGCCACGGGACAGGGGCAAAACATTCAGTACTTC	NA	TRBV5-1	TRBJ2-4	TRBD1
CSATHGTSGSMLRNEQFF	TGCAGTGCAACCCACGGGACTAGCGGGAGTATGTTGAGGAATGAGCAGTTCTTC	few	TRBV20-1	TRBJ2-1	TRBD2
CASSWRETSYEQYF	TGTGCCAGCAGTTGGCGGGAGACCTCCTACGAGCAGTACTTC	few	TRBV27	TRBJ2-7	TRBD2
CASSRLDGEQFF	TGTGCCAGCAGCAGGCTCGACGGTGAGCAGTTCTTC	many	TRBV28	TRBJ2-1	NA
CASSPGRTTNYGYTF	TGTGCCAGCAGTCCCGGTCGGACGACTAACTATGGCTACACCTTC	few	TRBV12-3/TRBV12-4	TRBJ1-2	NA
CATSRGRLLSYEQYF	TGTGCCACCAGCAGAGGGCGGCTCTTATCCTACGAGCAGTACTTC	NA	TRBV15	TRBJ2-7	NA
CASSARLTDSYEQYF	TGTGCCAGCAGCGCCCGACTGACTGACTCCTACGAGCAGTACTTC	NA	TRBV4-2	TRBJ2-7	NA
CSATDRGYGYTF	TGCAGTGCCACGGACAGGGGGTATGGCTACACCTTC	NA	TRBV20-1	TRBJ1-2	TRBD1
CASSYIPSPQGVYEQYF	TGTGCCAGCAGTTATATCCCCTCCCCGCAGGGAGTCTACGAGCAGTACTTC	many	TRBV6-5	TRBJ2-7	NA
CASRETGHATGELFF	TGTGCCAGCAGGGAAACAGGGCATGCCACCGGGGAGCTGTTTTTT	many	TRBV12-3/TRBV12-4	TRBJ2-2	NA
CSARDRRDSYNEQFF	TGCAGTGCTAGAGATAGGCGGGATTCCTACAATGAGCAGTTCTTC	NA	TRBV20-1	TRBJ2-1	NA
CASSQGGRNTGELFF	TGCGCCAGCAGCCAAGGGGGTCGGAACACCGGGGAGCTGTTTTTT	NA	TRBV4-3	TRBJ2-2	NA
CASSLNPTGLYGYTF	TGCGCCAGCAGCTTGAACCCGACAGGCCTCTATGGCTACACCTTC	NA	TRBV5-1	TRBJ1-2	NA
CASSLQPGQDDYEQYF	TGTGCCAGCAGCTTACAACCGGGACAGGATGACTACGAGCAGTACTTC	NA	TRBV7-6	TRBJ2-7	TRBD1
CASSPQRQGNILYF	TGTGCCAGCAGCCCCCAAAGACAGGGCAACATTCTGTACTTC	NA	TRBV7-2	TRBJ2-4	TRBD1
CSATRPYEQFF	TGCAGTGCCACCCGACCCTACGAGCAGTTCTTC	few	TRBV20-1	TRBJ2-1	NA
CASRMGFSTDTQYF	TGTGCCAGCAGAATGGGATTTAGCACAGATACGCAGTATTTT	many	TRBV12-3/TRBV12-4	TRBJ2-3	NA
CSVIPGTGVQETQYF	TGCAGCGTCATACCTGGGACAGGGGTACAAGAGACCCAGTACTTC	NA	TRBV29-1	TRBJ2-5	TRBD1
CSAAGGGETQYF	TGCAGCGCGGCAGGCGGGGGAGAGACCCAGTACTTC	few	TRBV29-1	TRBJ2-5	TRBD2
CASTLRRQLAGGHGELFF	TGTGCCAGCACCCTAAGAAGACAACTAGCGGGGGGGCACGGGGAGCTGTTTTTT	many	TRBV7-8	TRBJ2-2	TRBD2
CASSLGSTNEKLFF	TGTGCCAGCAGTTTAGGTTCAACTAATGAAAAACTGTTTTTT	NA	TRBV12-3/TRBV12-4	TRBJ1-4	NA
CASGQVNQPQHF	TGTGCCAGCGGACAGGTAAATCAGCCCCAGCATTTT	NA	TRBV19	TRBJ1-5	TRBD1